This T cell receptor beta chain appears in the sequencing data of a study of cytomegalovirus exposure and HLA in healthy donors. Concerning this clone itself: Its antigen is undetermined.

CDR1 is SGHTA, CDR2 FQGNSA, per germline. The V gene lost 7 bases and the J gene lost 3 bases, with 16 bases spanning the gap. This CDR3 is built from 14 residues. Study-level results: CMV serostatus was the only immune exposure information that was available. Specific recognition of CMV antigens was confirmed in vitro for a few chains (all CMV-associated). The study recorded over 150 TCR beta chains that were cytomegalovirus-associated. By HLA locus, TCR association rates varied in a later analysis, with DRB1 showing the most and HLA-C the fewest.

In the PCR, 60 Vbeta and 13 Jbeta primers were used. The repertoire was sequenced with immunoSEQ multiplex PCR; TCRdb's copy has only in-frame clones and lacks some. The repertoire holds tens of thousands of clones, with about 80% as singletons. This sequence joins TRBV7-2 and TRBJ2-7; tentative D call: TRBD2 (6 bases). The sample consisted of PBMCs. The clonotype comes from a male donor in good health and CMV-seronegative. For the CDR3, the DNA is TGTGCCAGCATCCAATCGGGGGTTGGCTACGAGCAGTACTTC. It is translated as CASIQSGVGYEQYF.